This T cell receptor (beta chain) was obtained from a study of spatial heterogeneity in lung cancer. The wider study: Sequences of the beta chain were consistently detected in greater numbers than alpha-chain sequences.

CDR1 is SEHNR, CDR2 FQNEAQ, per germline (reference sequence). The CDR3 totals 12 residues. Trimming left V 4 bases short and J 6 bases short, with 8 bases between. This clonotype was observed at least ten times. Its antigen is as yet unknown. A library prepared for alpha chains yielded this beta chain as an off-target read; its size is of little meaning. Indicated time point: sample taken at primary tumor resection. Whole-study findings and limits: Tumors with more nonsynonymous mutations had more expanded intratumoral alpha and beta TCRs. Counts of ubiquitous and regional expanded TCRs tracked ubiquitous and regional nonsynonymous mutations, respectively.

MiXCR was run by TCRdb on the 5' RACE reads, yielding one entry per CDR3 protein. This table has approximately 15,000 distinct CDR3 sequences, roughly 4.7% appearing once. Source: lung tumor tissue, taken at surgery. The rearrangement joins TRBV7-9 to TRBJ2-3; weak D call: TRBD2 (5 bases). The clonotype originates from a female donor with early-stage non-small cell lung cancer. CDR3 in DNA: TGTGCCAGCAGCTCGGACTCGGATACGCAGTATTTT. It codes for CASSSDSDTQYF. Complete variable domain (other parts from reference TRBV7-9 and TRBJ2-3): DTGVSQNPRHKITKRGQNVTFRCDPISEHNRLYWYRQTLGQGPEFLTYFQNEAQLEKSRLLSDRFSAERPKGSFSTLEIQRTEQGDSAMYLCASSSDSDTQYFGPGTRLTVL.